This T cell receptor beta chain derives from a study of radiotherapy plus CTLA-4 blockade in lung cancer. Profiling relied on immunoSEQ multiplex PCR, and the TCRdb table lists in-frame clones only, not all of them. The table shows tens of thousands of clones, with 65% to 85% occurring only once. This TCR came from a human donor with non-small cell lung cancer whose response to radiotherapy plus ipilimumab could not be evaluated. Some clones in this sample may be carry-over from other donors' samples. The sequencing used peripheral blood, collected from a patient treated with radiotherapy plus ipilimumab.

The CDR3 reads CACYRGQGRHTIYF. CDR3 bases: TGTGCCTGTTATCGAGGCCAGGGGCGACACACCATATATTTT. This rearrangement joins TRBV30 to TRBJ1-3; a weak D match, TRBD1 (6 bases). Trimming pared 6 bases from V and 8 bases from J, leaving 20 bases between. CDR1 is GTSNPN and CDR2 is SVGIG in the germline V gene (reference sequence). This CDR3 region has 14 residues.